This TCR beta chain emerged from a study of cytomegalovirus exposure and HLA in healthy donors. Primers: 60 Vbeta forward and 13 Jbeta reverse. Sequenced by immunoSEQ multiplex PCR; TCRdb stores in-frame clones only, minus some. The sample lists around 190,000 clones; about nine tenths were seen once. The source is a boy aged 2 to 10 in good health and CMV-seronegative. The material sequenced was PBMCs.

CDR3 loop: CASFEGSGYTF. DNA for the CDR3: TGTGCCAGCTTCGAAGGGAGTGGCTACACCTTC. The V call is TRBV7-9, the J call TRBJ1-2; D is undetermined. CDR3 length: 11 residues. V was shortened by 8 bases and J by 7 bases, with 11 bases between the two germline ends. Per the germline V gene, CDR1 is SEHNR and CDR2 is FQNEAQ (reference sequence).